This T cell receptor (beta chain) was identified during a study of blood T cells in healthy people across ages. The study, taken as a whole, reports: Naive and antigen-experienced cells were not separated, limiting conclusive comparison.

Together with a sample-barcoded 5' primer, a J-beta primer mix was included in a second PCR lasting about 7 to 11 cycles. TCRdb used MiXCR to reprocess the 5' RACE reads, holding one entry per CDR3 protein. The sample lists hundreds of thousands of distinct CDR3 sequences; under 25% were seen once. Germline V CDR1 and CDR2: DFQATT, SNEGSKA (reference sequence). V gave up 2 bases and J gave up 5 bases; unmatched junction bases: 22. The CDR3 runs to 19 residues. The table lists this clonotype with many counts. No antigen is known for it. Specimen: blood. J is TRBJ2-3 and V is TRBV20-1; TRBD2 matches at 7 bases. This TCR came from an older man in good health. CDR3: CSARPITPSGALRGDTQYF. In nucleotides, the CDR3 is TGCAGTGCTAGACCCATAACCCCTAGCGGAGCCCTCCGAGGAGATACGCAGTATTTT.